The entry below describes one T cell receptor beta chain. The record originates from a study of blood T cell repertoires in COVID-19. Study overall: Sites across the United States, Italy and Spain contributed samples from acute and convalescent COVID-19.

The authors' processing: Amplification with reference gene primers provided the estimates of nucleated cell counts. The assay was immunoSEQ multiplex PCR, and TCRdb's table has in-frame clones only and misses some. The V and J calls and the clone size are those of that table, but D and trimming were determined from the DNA. Found here are 270,000 or so clones, more than 70% of them singletons; the top ten hold 3.1%. Sequencing was carried out using peripheral blood. The TCR sequence derives from a woman aged 18-29 years with acute or convalescent COVID-19.

CDR3 DNA: TGTGCCAGCAGCCTCCTTAGCGGTTTTATGAGCTCCTACAATGAGCAGTTCTTC. Translating gives CASSLLSGFMSSYNEQFF. The chain carries TRBV3-1 (or the pseudogene TRBV3-2) and TRBJ2-1, with a tentative D call TRBD2 (6 bases). The CDR3 spans 18 residues. Between the trimmed V and J ends, which lost 4 bases and 0 bases, there was a span of 19 bases. Germline-derived CDR1 and CDR2 are LGHDT and YNNKEL (reference sequence).